The 7 T cell receptor beta chains in this list originate from one sample, sequenced in a study of T cells after yellow fever vaccination. TCRdb independently ran MiXCR on the 5' RACE reads; one entry per CDR3 protein. The sample contains more than 20,000 distinct CDR3 sequences, around 5% of which appear only once. The specimen comprised PBMCs, either bulk or a sorted T-cell subset (CD4+, CD8+, memory, or dextramer-sorted; not recorded which), sampled 35 to 50 days after the first yellow fever vaccination. The receptor set was obtained from a man aged 18 to 35 who received the YFV17D yellow fever vaccine.

This clonotype was counted ten times or more. The V call is TRBV10-3, the J call TRBJ1-1; 7 bases are shared with TRBD1. Trimming took 5 bases from V and 5 from J; bases not matched to a gene: 11. Germline V gene lookup returns CDR1 ENHRY and CDR2 SYGVKD. This CDR3 region has 15 residues. The CDR3 DNA follows: TGTGCCATCAGTCGCTCCCAGGGGGAATATACTGAAGCTTTCTTT. Its translation is CAISRSQGEYTEAFF.

This clonotype appeared many times. This sequence joins TRBV5-1 and TRBJ2-3, with TRBD1 as a possible D gene (5 bases). V lost 0 bases and J lost 13, with 15 bases in between. In germline, CDR1 is SGHRS, CDR2 YFSETQ. This CDR3 spans 13 amino acids. The DNA of the CDR3 is TGCGCCAGCAGCTTGGATAAGGACCTAGGGGAGTATTTT. The encoded protein is CASSLDKDLGEYF.

In its sample, this clonotype was seen many times. The chain recombines TRBV20-1 with TRBJ2-6; D is uncertain. The germline V gene has CDR1 DFQATT and CDR2 SNEGSKA (reference sequence). This CDR3 has 13 residues. Trimming took 3 bases from V and 2 from J, leaving 5 bases between them. The CDR3 reads CSASSPGANVLTF. The CDR3 DNA is TGCAGTGCTAGCTCCCCTGGGGCCAACGTCCTGACTTTC.

This clonotype was seen at least ten times. J is TRBJ1-2 and V is TRBV4-3; D is unclear. This CDR3 spans 16 amino acids. The V end was cut by 4 bases, the J end by 4 bases, with 19 bases between. Germline CDR1 and CDR2: LGHNA and YSLEER. CDR3 sequence (DNA): TGCGCCAGCAGCCCCGTCCACTTTGACCTTTCCTATGGCTACACCTTC. It yields the protein CASSPVHFDLSYGYTF.

This clonotype was observed many times. The chain recombines TRBV5-6 with TRBJ2-3; no reliable D call. V was clipped by 9 bases and J by 0 bases, with 17 bases between them. This CDR3 is built from 15 residues. Germline CDR1 is SGHDT and CDR2 is YYEEEE. The CDR3 region has the DNA TGTGCCACCTCAATCGGGTTAACTAGCACAGATACGCAGTATTTT. This sequence encodes CATSIGLTSTDTQYF.

This clonotype was counted at least ten times. The chain is built from TRBV28 and TRBJ1-5; 8 bases map to TRBD1. Germline CDR1 reads MDHEN; CDR2 reads SYDVKM. V was pared by 6 bases and J by 7 bases, with 5 bases of the junction left unmatched. The CDR3 is 13 residues long. CDR3 sequence (DNA): TGTGCCAGCAGACAGACAGGGGCCCAGCCCCAGCATTTT. Protein sequence: CASRQTGAQPQHF.

This clonotype was picked up many times. This sequence joins TRBV18 and TRBJ2-3, with D perhaps matching TRBD1 (6 bases). This CDR3 comprises 17 residues. Between the trimmed V and J ends, which lost 2 bases and 2 bases, there was a span of 17 bases. The germline CDR1 and CDR2 sequences are KGHSH and LQKENI. DNA for the CDR3: TGTGCCAGCTCACCAAGCGAACGGGACATTTTCACAGATACGCAGTATTTT. This sequence encodes CASSPSERDIFTDTQYF. Combining the CDR3 with reference TRBV18 and TRBJ2-3 gives the whole variable domain NAGVMQNPRHLVRRRGQEARLRCSPMKGHSHVYWYRQLPEEGLKFMVYLQKENIIDESGMPKERFSAEFPKEGPSILRIQQVVRGDSAAYFCASSPSERDIFTDTQYFGPGTRLTVL.